One TCR beta chain is described in this entry. The sample originates from a study of T cell responses to AZD1222 COVID-19 vaccine. The CDR3 is 16 residues long. Germline CDR1 and CDR2: KGHDR and SFDVKD. The V segment lost 3 bases and the J segment 6 bases; nucleotides outside the gene matches: 3. Produced via immunoSEQ multiplex PCR; TCRdb's table is partial and in-frame only. This sample has 180,000 or so clones; approximately 94% occur once, and the top ten carry 2.6%. The material was peripheral blood, obtained on day 0 of AZD1222 vaccination. V gene TRBV24-1 combines with J gene TRBJ2-3; 15 bases are a match to TRBD2. This clonotype was obtained from an adult in good health. The CDR3, as DNA: TGTGCCACCAGTGATGCAGGACTAGCGGGAGGGGATACGCAGTATTTT. The encoded protein is CATSDAGLAGGDTQYF.